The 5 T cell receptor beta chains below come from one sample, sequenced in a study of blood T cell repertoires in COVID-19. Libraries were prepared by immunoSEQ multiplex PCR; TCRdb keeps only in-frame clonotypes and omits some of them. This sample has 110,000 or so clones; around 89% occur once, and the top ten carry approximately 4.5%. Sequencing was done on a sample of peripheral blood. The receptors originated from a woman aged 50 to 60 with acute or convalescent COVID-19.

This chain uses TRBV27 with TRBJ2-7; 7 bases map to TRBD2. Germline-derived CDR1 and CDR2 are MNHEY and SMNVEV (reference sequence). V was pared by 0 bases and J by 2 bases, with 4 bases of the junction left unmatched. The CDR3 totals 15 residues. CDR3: CASSLSTSGAYEQYF. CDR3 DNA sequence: TGTGCCAGCAGTTTATCGACCAGCGGGGCCTACGAGCAGTACTTC.

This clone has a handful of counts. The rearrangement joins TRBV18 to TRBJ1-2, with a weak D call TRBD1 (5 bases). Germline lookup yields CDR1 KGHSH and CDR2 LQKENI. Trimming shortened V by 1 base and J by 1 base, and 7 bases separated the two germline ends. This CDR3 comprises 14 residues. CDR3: CASSPQGYNYGYTF. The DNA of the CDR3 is TGTGCCAGCTCACCACAGGGGTATAACTATGGCTACACCTTC.

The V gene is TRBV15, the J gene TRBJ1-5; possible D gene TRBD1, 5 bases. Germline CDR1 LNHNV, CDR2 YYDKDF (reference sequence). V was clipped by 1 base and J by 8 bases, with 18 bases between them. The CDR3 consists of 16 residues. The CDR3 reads CATSRGRRQGGEPQHF. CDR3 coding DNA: TGTGCCACCAGCAGAGGGAGGAGGCAGGGAGGGGAGCCCCAGCATTTT.

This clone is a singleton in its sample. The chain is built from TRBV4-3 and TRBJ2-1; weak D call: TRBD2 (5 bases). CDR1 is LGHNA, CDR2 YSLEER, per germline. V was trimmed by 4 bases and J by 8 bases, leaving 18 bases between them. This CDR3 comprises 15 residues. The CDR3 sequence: CASSRLRTGGDEQFF. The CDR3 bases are TGCGCCAGCAGCCGACTAAGGACCGGAGGCGATGAGCAGTTCTTC.

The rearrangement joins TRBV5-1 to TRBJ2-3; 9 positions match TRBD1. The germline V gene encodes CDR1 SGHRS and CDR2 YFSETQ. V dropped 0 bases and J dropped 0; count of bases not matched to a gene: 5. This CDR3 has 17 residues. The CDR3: CASSLEQGATSTDTQYF. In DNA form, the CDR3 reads TGCGCCAGCAGCTTGGAACAGGGGGCTACTAGCACAGATACGCAGTATTTT.